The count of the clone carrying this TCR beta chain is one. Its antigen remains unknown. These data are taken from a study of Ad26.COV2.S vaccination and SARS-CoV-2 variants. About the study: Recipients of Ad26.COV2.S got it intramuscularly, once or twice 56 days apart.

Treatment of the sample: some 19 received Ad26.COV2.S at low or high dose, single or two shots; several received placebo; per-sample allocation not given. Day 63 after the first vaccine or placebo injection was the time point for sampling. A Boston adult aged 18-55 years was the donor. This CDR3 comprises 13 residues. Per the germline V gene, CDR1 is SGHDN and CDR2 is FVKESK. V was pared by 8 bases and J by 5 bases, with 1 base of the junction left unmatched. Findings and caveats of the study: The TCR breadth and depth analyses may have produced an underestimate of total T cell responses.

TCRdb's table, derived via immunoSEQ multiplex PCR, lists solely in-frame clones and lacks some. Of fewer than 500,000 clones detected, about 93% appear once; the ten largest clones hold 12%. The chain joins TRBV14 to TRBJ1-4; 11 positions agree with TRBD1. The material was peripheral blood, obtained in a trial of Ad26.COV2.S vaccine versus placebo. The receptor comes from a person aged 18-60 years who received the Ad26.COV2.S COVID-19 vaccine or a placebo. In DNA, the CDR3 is TGTGCCAGCCGGGACAGGGGGAATGAAAAACTGTTTTTT. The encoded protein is CASRDRGNEKLFF. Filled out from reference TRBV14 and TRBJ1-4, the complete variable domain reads EAGVTQFPSHSVIEKGQTVTLRCDPISGHDNLYWYRRVMGKEIKFLLHFVKESKQDESGMPNNRFLAERTGGTYSTLKVQPAELEDSGVYFCASRDRGNEKLFFGSGTQLSVL.